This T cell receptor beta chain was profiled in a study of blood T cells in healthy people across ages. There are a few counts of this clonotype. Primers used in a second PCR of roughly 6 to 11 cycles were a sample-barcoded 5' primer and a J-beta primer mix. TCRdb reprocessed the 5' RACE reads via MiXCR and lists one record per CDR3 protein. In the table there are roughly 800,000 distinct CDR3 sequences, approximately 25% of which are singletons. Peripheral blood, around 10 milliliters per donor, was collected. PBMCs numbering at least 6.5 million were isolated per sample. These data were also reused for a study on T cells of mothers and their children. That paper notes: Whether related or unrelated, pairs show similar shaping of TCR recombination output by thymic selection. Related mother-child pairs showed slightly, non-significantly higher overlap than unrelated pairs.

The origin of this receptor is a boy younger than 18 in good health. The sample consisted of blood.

CDR3 protein: CASSQEMGETQYF. CDR3 bases: TGCGCCAGCAGCCAAGAAATGGGAGAGACCCAGTACTTC. The rearrangement uses TRBV4-1 and TRBJ2-5; no clear D gene. V was cut by 0 bases and J by 4 bases, with 6 bases left in between. Germline CDR1 and CDR2: MGHRA and YSYEKL. CDR3 length: 13 residues.